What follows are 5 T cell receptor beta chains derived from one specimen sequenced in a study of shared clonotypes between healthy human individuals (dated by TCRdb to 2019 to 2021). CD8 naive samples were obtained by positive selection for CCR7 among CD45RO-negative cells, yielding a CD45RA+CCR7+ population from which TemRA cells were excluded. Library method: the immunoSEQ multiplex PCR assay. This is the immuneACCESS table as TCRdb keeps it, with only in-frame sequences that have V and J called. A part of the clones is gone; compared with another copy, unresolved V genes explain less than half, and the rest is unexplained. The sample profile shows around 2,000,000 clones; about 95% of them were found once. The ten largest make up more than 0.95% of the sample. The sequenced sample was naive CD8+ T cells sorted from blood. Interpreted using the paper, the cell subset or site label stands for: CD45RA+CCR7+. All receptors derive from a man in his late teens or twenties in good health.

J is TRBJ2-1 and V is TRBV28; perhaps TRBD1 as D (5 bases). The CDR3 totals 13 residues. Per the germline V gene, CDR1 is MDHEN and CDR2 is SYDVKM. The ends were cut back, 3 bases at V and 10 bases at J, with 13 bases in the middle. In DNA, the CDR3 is TGTGCCAGCAGTTTGGACACCTGGGGCGAGCAGTTCTTC. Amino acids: CASSLDTWGEQFF.

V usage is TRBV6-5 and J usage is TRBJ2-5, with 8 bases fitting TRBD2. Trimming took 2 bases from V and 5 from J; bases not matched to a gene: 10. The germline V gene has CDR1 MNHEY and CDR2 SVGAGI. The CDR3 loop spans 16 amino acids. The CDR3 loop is CASSYGSWASGETQYF. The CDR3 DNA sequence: TGTGCCAGCAGTTACGGGTCCTGGGCTAGCGGGGAGACCCAGTACTTC.

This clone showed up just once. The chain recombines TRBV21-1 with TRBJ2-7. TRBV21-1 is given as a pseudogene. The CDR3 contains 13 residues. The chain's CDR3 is CASSGTDSYEQYF. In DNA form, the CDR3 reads TGTGCCAGCAGCGGGACCGACTCCTACGAGCAGTACTTC.

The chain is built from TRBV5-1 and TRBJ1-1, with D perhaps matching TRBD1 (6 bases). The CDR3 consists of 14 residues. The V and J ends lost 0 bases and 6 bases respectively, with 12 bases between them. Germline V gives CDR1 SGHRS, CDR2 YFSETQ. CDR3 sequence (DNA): TGCGCCAGCAGCTTGGCCGGGACACGGGCTGAAGCTTTCTTT. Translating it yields CASSLAGTRAEAFF.

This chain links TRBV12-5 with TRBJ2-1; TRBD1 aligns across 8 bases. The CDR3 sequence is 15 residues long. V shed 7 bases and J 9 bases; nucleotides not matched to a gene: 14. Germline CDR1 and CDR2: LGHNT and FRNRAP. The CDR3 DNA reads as TGTGCTAGTGCCACATACACTGCAGGGGGCTCTGAGCAGTTCTTC. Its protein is CASATYTAGGSEQFF.